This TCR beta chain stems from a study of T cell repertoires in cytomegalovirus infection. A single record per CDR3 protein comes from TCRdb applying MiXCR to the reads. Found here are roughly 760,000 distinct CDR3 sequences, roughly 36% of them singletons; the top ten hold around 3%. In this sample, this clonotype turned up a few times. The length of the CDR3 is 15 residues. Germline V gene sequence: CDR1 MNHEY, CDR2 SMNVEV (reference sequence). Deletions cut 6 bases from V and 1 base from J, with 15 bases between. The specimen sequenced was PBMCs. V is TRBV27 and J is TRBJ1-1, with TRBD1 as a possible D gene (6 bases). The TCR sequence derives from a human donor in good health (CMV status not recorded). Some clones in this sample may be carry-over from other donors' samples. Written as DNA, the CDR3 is TGTGCCAGCAGCTTAGGGAGGGGGTGGAACACTGAAGCTTTCTTT. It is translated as CASSLGRGWNTEAFF.